A selection of T cell receptor beta chains follows, all from one sample in a study of T-cell memory formation after mild COVID-19. TCRdb reprocessed the 5' RACE reads via MiXCR and lists one record per CDR3 protein. The sample holds approximately 190,000 distinct CDR3 sequences, around 18% seen once. Sequenced sample: PBMCs or a T cell subset sorted from them (not recorded which). The receptors shown here come from an adult woman who had mild COVID-19 (a few samples of this study predate the infection). Cell type and time point are not known. Both conserved end residues are trimmed from each CDR3. The order of the fields is V gene, J gene, CDR3 protein.

v_call: TRBV5-4; j_call: TRBJ1-4; cdr3_aa: ASSLQGGGEKLF
v_call: TRBV5-1; j_call: TRBJ1-2; cdr3_aa: ASSWSDRNYGYT
v_call: TRBV7-2; j_call: TRBJ2-6; cdr3_aa: ASSGGPGANVLT
v_call: TRBV7-9; j_call: TRBJ1-2; cdr3_aa: ASSFSRSALNYGYT
v_call: TRBV7-2; j_call: TRBJ2-1; cdr3_aa: ASSLSGPQF
v_call: TRBV7-3; j_call: TRBJ1-2; cdr3_aa: ASSPGGQGANYGYT
v_call: TRBV20-1; j_call: TRBJ1-1; cdr3_aa: SASRQNTEAF
v_call: TRBV14; j_call: TRBJ1-1; cdr3_aa: ASSQAGLETEAF
v_call: TRBV11-2; j_call: TRBJ2-3; cdr3_aa: ASSLAPAGGRSDTQY
v_call: TRBV4-2; j_call: TRBJ1-1; cdr3_aa: ASSQVSTQGHPAF
v_call: TRBV12-3/TRBV12-4; j_call: TRBJ2-3; cdr3_aa: ASSPRQGTADTQY
v_call: TRBV5-6; j_call: TRBJ1-6; cdr3_aa: ASSSRVEAPLH
v_call: TRBV7-2; j_call: TRBJ2-3; cdr3_aa: ASSLSASDTDTQY